This T cell receptor (beta chain) comes out of a study of CD8+CD57+ T cells in acquired aplastic anemia. This clonotype was recorded at least ten times. Trimming took off 0 bases at V and 8 bases at J, with 13 bases between the two ends. Germline V gives CDR1 MGHRA, CDR2 YSYEKL. This CDR3 comprises 14 residues. Both TCR beta VDJ combination and CDR3 sequence profiling were carried out. Genomic DNA was the template for this profiling. One entry per CDR3 protein results from TCRdb running MiXCR on the reads. The sample lists about 150,000 distinct CDR3 sequences; around two fifths were seen once. V usage is TRBV4-1 and J usage is TRBJ1-2; D is undetermined. Sample: sorted CD4+, CD8+, or CD8+CD57+ T cells (not recorded which) from PBMCs. This clonotype originated in a human donor in good health, serving as a control. The CDR3 bases are TGCGCCAGCAGCCAAGAGGAGGCTTTCTGGGGCTACACCTTC. Its translation: CASSQEEAFWGYTF.